Listed below are T cell receptor beta chains from one sample, sequenced in a study of T cell responses to AZD1222 COVID-19 vaccine. Libraries were prepared by immunoSEQ multiplex PCR; TCRdb keeps only in-frame clonotypes and omits some of them. The sample includes around 130,000 clones, around nine tenths of them seen just once. Specimen: peripheral blood, collected on day 0 of AZD1222 vaccination. These receptor sequences come from an adult in good health. Both conserved end residues are part of each CDR3. The D gene is left open where the match is weak. Where a row states a size, it is once, few, many or the class of an expanded clone; other rows omit it.

TRBJ1-4 . TRBV7-9 . TGTGCCAGCAGCTTAAGGGAGGGGTCCAGGAGGGAAAAACTGTTTTTT CASSLREGSRREKLFF
TRBJ1-2 TRBD1 TRBV6-1 . TGTGCCAGCAGTGAAGTCGGGACAGCGGCTAACTATGGCTACACCTTC CASSEVGTAANYGYTF
TRBJ1-1 . TRBV19 . TGTGCCAGTAGTTATTGGGGGGAGAACACTGAAGCTTTCTTT CASSYWGENTEAFF
TRBJ2-1 TRBD2 TRBV6-1 once TGTGCCAGCAGTGAAGCGCGAGCGGGACGGGAGCAGTTCTTC CASSEARAGREQFF
TRBJ1-6 . TRBV25-1 . TGTGCCAGCGGGGCTCCTTCGACACCCCTCCACTTT CASGAPSTPLHF
TRBJ1-5 . TRBV9 . TGTGCCAGCAGCGTAGGGCGGAACTATCAGCCCCAGCATTTT CASSVGRNYQPQHF
TRBJ2-5 . TRBV7-2 . TGTGCCAGCAGCGACAGCCAAGAGACCCAGTACTTC CASSDSQETQYF
TRBJ1-2 . TRBV10-2 . TGCGCCAGCAAAGGTAAGCGGCAGGGCAATGGCTACACCTTC CASKGKRQGNGYTF
TRBJ2-7 . TRBV6-2/TRBV6-3 . TGTGCCAGCAGTTACCTCCAGGTAGCACCTTCCTACGAGCAGTACTTC CASSYLQVAPSYEQYF
TRBJ2-1 . TRBV7-2 once TGTGCCAGCAGCTCCAGCGCAGCATCCGCTTACAATGAGCAGTTCTTC CASSSSAASAYNEQFF
TRBJ2-1 . TRBV29-1 . TGCAGCTCCCTGACTAGTGGGTTCTACAATGAGCAGTTCTTC CSSLTSGFYNEQFF
TRBJ1-1 . TRBV5-1 . TGCGCCAGCAGCTTGGCGGGCGGAGTGCGAGTGAACACTGAAGCTTTCTTT CASSLAGGVRVNTEAFF
TRBJ1-1 . TRBV7-9 . TGTGCCAGCACCCGACGGGGGTGGACTGAAGCTTTCTTT CASTRRGWTEAFF
TRBJ2-7 TRBD1 TRBV15 . TGTGCCACCAGCAGATACGGCATTCGGGACAGCGACTACGAGCAGTACTTC CATSRYGIRDSDYEQYF
TRBJ1-1 . TRBV12-3/TRBV12-4 . TGTGCCAGCACAGCGACCAGGGGCACTGAAGCTTTCTTT CASTATRGTEAFF
TRBJ1-4 . TRBV27 . TGTGCCAGCAGTTTATATTTGCCCGCAACTAATGAAAAACTGTTTTTT CASSLYLPATNEKLFF
TRBJ2-2 TRBD2 TRBV24-1 . TGTGCCACCTCGGGGGGGCTGGACACCGGGGAGCTGTTTTTT CATSGGLDTGELFF
TRBJ2-1 TRBD2 TRBV4-3 . TGCGCCAGCAGCCTTCTAGCGGGGTCTTACAATGAGCAGTTCTTC CASSLLAGSYNEQFF
TRBJ2-5 . TRBV7-2 once TGTGCCAGCAGCTTATCCTCGGCCCAGGGTTCAGAGACCCAGTACTTC CASSLSSAQGSETQYF
TRBJ1-2 . TRBV4-3 . TGCGCCAGCAGCCAAGGGGGGGCTATCTATGGCTACACCTTC CASSQGGAIYGYTF
TRBJ2-3 . TRBV7-2 . TGTGCCAGCAGCTTAAAGGCGGGGACAGATACGCAGTATTTT CASSLKAGTDTQYF
TRBJ1-4 . TRBV27 . TGTGCCAGCAGTTTATCCGCGGCCCCTAATGAAAAACTGTTTTTT CASSLSAAPNEKLFF
TRBJ1-1 . TRBV20-1 . TGCAGTGCTGGGACCGTAGGGGCTTTCTTT CSAGTVGAFF
TRBJ2-7 TRBD1 TRBV4-3 once TGCGCCAGCAGCCAAGATCACCGGGACAGGGGGTCTTACGAGCAGTACTTC CASSQDHRDRGSYEQYF
TRBJ1-1 . TRBV7-8 . TGTGCCAGCAGCTCACCTCCGGGACGGGCGAACACTGAAGCTTTCTTT CASSSPPGRANTEAFF
TRBJ2-7 . TRBV12-3/TRBV12-4 . TGTGCCAGCAGTGATGGGGCCTACGAGCAGTACTTC CASSDGAYEQYF
TRBJ2-3 . TRBV19 . TGTGCCAGTAGTACCTGGATCACAGATACGCAGTATTTT CASSTWITDTQYF
TRBJ1-5 TRBD1 TRBV5-1 . TGCGCCAGGGCGGGACAGTACAATCAGCCCCAGCATTTT CARAGQYNQPQHF
TRBJ1-2 . TRBV6-4 . TGTGCCAGCAGTGCCGGGGGGGCCCTACCCTATGGCTACACCTTC CASSAGGALPYGYTF
TRBJ2-3 . TRBV7-9 . TGTGCCAGCAGCTTAGGCTCAGGGAAGGTCGGTATCGCAGATACGCAGTATTTT CASSLGSGKVGIADTQYF
TRBJ1-2 . TRBV5-4 . TGTGCCAGCAGCTTGGTCGGGGGCTATGGCTACACCTTC CASSLVGGYGYTF
TRBJ2-1 TRBD2 TRBV4-3 . TGCGCCAGCAGCCACTTAGAGCGGGAGAGTAATGAGCAGTTCTTC CASSHLERESNEQFF
TRBJ2-5 . TRBV27 . TGTGCCAGCAGTAAAGGACCCGATCTCGTTCAGACCCAGTACTTC CASSKGPDLVQTQYF
TRBJ2-5 . TRBV29-1 . TGCAGCGTTGAAGATCCGGCAGGCCAATACTTC CSVEDPAGQYF
TRBJ2-1 TRBD2 TRBV19 . TGTGCCACCGCTCTAGCGGACTACAATGAGCAGTTCTTC CATALADYNEQFF
TRBJ1-2 . TRBV7-9 . TGTGCCAGCAAAGGGGAGGACTATGGCTACACCTTC CASKGEDYGYTF
TRBJ1-5 . TRBV6-5 . TGTGCCAGCAGACTCAATCAGCCCCAGCATTTT CASRLNQPQHF
TRBJ1-6 TRBD1 TRBV7-9 . TGTGCCAGCAGCAGACAGGGGGATTCACCCCTCCACTTT CASSRQGDSPLHF
TRBJ1-1 TRBD1 TRBV5-6 . TGTGCCAGCAGCTTTATGACAGGGGAGACAGCTTTCTTT CASSFMTGETAFF
TRBJ1-4 TRBD1 TRBV7-6 . TGTGCCAGCAGCCCTTGGACAGGGGCAGCAACTAATGAAAAACTGTTTTTT CASSPWTGAATNEKLFF
TRBJ2-7 TRBD1 TRBV7-8 . TGTGCCAGCAGCTTAGCACAGGGGTACGAGCAGTACTTC CASSLAQGYEQYF
TRBJ2-2 TRBD1 TRBV19 . TGTGCCAGTAAGGGGGCAGACCTGGGGAGCGGGGAGCTGTTTTTT CASKGADLGSGELFF
TRBJ2-1 TRBD2 TRBV24-1 once TGTGCCACCAGTGACAGCGTACCGGGACTAGCTCCCGATGAGCAGTTCTTC CATSDSVPGLAPDEQFF
TRBJ2-7 . TRBV6-2/TRBV6-3 . TGTGCCAGCAGTTACGGTCGGGAGCAGTACTTC CASSYGREQYF
TRBJ1-5 . TRBV7-9 few TGTGCCAGCAGCTCCCTGGTGGGGGGTGTGGATCAGCCCCAGCATTTT CASSSLVGGVDQPQHF
TRBJ1-1 . TRBV2 . TGTGCCAGCAGGGGTTATACTGAAGCTTTCTTT CASRGYTEAFF
TRBJ1-3 . TRBV6-5 . TGTGCCAGCAGTTCAGATAGATTCTCTGGAAACACCATATATTTT CASSSDRFSGNTIYF
TRBJ2-5 . TRBV9 . TGTGCCAGCAGCCCATCGGGAGATCTGGAGACCCAGTACTTC CASSPSGDLETQYF
TRBJ1-2 . TRBV29-1 . TGCAGCGCCGGCAGTCAACAAATCTATGGCTACACCTTC CSAGSQQIYGYTF
TRBJ2-2 TRBD2 TRBV12-5 . TGTGCTAGTGGTCGTCCTACTAGCGTTCGCGGGGAGCTGTTTTTT CASGRPTSVRGELFF
TRBJ2-1 TRBD2 TRBV7-6 . TGTGCCAGCAGCATGCGCGGGGGAAGCTCCTACAATGAGCAGTTCTTC CASSMRGGSSYNEQFF
TRBJ1-4 . TRBV2 . TGTGCCAGCAGTGCGGGGACGGGCGCAACTAATGAAAAACTGTTTTTT CASSAGTGATNEKLFF
TRBJ1-4 . TRBV7-9 . TGTGCCAGCCGAACAGGGCGGCGGACTAATGAAAAACTGTTTTTT CASRTGRRTNEKLFF
TRBJ1-4 TRBD1 TRBV2 . TGTGCCAGCAGTCCTCCCGGGACAGGGGATGAAAAACTGTTTTTT CASSPPGTGDEKLFF